This is a list of T cell receptor beta chains from one sample in a study of blood T cell repertoires in COVID-19. Some clones are missing from TCRdb's copy, which holds only in-frame ones; the method was immunoSEQ multiplex PCR. This sample has about 120,000 clones, with about 89% found just once. Sequenced input: peripheral blood. Source of these receptors: a woman in her 70s with COVID-19, enrolled during active disease. CDR3s include the opening cysteine and the closing phenylalanine or tryptophan. Each record gives: J gene, clone size, D gene, V gene, CDR3 protein, CDR3 DNA. A D gene is named only where the DNA matches it firmly. Clone size is stated in some rows and not others, as once, few, many or a class when expanded.

TRBJ1-1,once,TRBD1,TRBV7-2,CASSSDRVRVNTEAFF,TGTGCCAGCAGCTCCGACAGGGTCCGGGTGAACACTGAAGCTTTCTTT
TRBJ1-5,-,-,TRBV24-1,CATSDTSRGQPQHF,TGTGCCACCAGTGATACTTCGAGAGGCCAGCCCCAGCATTTT
TRBJ2-7,-,-,TRBV3-1/TRBV3-2,CASSQRAGPYEQYF,TGTGCCAGCAGCCAACGGGCGGGGCCCTACGAGCAGTACTTC
TRBJ2-3,-,-,TRBV25-1,CASSGTDSPSADTQYF,TGTGCCAGCAGTGGAACGGACTCCCCGAGTGCAGATACGCAGTATTTT
TRBJ2-1,-,-,TRBV5-8,CASSLDEGGRPYNEQFF,TGTGCCAGCAGCTTGGACGAGGGGGGGCGCCCCTACAATGAGCAGTTCTTC
TRBJ1-5,-,-,TRBV6-5,CASNSRVSNQPQHF,TGTGCCAGCAACTCGAGGGTTAGCAATCAGCCCCAGCATTTT
TRBJ1-4,-,-,TRBV5-1,CASSLGPGFGEKLFF,TGCGCCAGCAGCTTGGGACCCGGGTTCGGCGAAAAACTGTTTTTT
TRBJ1-1,-,-,TRBV3-1/TRBV3-2,CASSPGMSTEAFF,TGTGCCAGCAGCCCCGGTATGAGCACTGAAGCTTTCTTT
TRBJ1-2,-,-,TRBV3-1/TRBV3-2,CASSQAPAGLYGYTF,TGTGCCAGCAGCCAAGCCCCCGCCGGACTTTATGGCTACACCTTC
TRBJ2-7,-,TRBD2,TRBV7-2,CASSSRTSGGVPYEQYF,TGTGCCAGCAGCTCGAGGACTAGCGGGGGGGTCCCCTACGAGCAGTACTTC
TRBJ1-2,-,-,TRBV20-1,CSASNPVQGYGYTF,TGCAGTGCTAGTAATCCGGTCCAGGGCTATGGCTACACCTTC
TRBJ2-7,few,-,TRBV6-5,CASSKQGGSYEQYF,TGTGCCAGCAGTAAACAGGGAGGGAGCTACGAGCAGTACTTC
TRBJ1-2,-,TRBD1,TRBV6-6,CATTGTGYFYGYTF,TGTGCCACGACCGGGACAGGGTATTTCTATGGCTACACCTTC
TRBJ2-7,few,-,TRBV10-1,CASSFGGEQYF,TGCGCCAGCAGTTTCGGCGGCGAGCAGTACTTC
TRBJ2-5,-,-,TRBV5-1,CASSLPGGETQYF,TGCGCCAGCAGCTTGCCAGGAGGGGAGACCCAGTACTTC
TRBJ2-6,-,TRBD1,TRBV30,CAWRRTGGSSGANVLTF,TGTGCCTGGAGGAGAACAGGGGGGAGCTCTGGGGCCAACGTCCTGACTTTC
TRBJ1-5,-,-,TRBV5-6,CASSLRGSSNQPQHF,TGTGCCAGCAGCTTGCGAGGTTCTAGCAATCAGCCCCAGCATTTT
TRBJ1-1,once,-,TRBV30,CAWSVQAGGRVEAFF,TGTGCCTGGAGTGTACAGGCAGGCGGGAGAGTTGAAGCTTTCTTT
TRBJ2-2,-,TRBD1,TRBV9,CASSRQGANTGELFF,TGTGCCAGCAGCAGACAGGGGGCAAACACCGGGGAGCTGTTTTTT
TRBJ2-3,-,TRBD2,TRBV10-2,CASSRLSGGADTQYF,TGCGCCAGCAGTCGCCTTAGCGGGGGGGCAGATACGCAGTATTTT
TRBJ2-2,-,-,TRBV10-3,CAIRGLDAGELFF,TGTGCCATCAGGGGACTCGATGCCGGGGAGCTGTTTTTT
TRBJ1-1,-,TRBD1,TRBV10-2,CASRKGAGGTEAFF,TGCGCCAGCAGAAAGGGGGCTGGGGGCACTGAAGCTTTCTTT
TRBJ2-1,-,TRBD1,TRBV7-2,CASSHGQGAGVQFF,TGTGCCAGCAGCCACGGACAGGGGGCAGGCGTGCAGTTCTTC
TRBJ2-7,-,-,TRBV20-1,CSALATYEQYF,TGCAGTGCGTTGGCAACCTACGAGCAGTACTTC
TRBJ1-5,-,-,TRBV27,CASSFGGYGSNQPQHF,TGTGCCAGCAGTTTTGGGGGGTACGGTAGCAATCAGCCCCAGCATTTT
TRBJ2-7,-,TRBD1,TRBV29-1,CSVMGTGASEQYF,TGCAGCGTTATGGGGACAGGGGCCAGCGAGCAGTACTTC
TRBJ1-5,-,TRBD1,TRBV30,CAWSVFLDRLYSNQPQHF,TGTGCCTGGAGTGTCTTTTTGGACAGGCTATATAGCAATCAGCCCCAGCATTTT
TRBJ1-5,few,-,TRBV29-1,CSVDVGSGQPQHF,TGCAGCGTTGACGTCGGGTCTGGGCAGCCCCAGCATTTT
TRBJ2-3,-,-,TRBV6-5,CASMAQYTQYF,TGTGCCAGCATGGCACAATATACGCAGTATTTT
TRBJ1-5,-,-,TRBV6-1,CASSEVEGMAGQPQHF,TGTGCCAGCAGTGAAGTGGAGGGGATGGCAGGCCAGCCCCAGCATTTT
TRBJ2-1,-,TRBD2,TRBV29-1,CSVEDLWTSGGSNEQFF,TGCAGCGTTGAAGATCTGTGGACTAGCGGGGGATCCAATGAGCAGTTCTTC
TRBJ2-3,-,-,TRBV27,CASRLNDWGGQDTQYF,TGTGCCAGCCGTCTAAATGATTGGGGGGGGCAAGATACGCAGTATTTT
TRBJ1-1,-,-,TRBV12-3/TRBV12-4,CASSFGRNTEAFF,TGTGCCAGCAGTTTTGGTAGGAACACTGAAGCTTTCTTT
TRBJ2-3,few,-,TRBV6-1,CASSEGSGRGRTDTQYF,TGTGCCAGCAGTGAAGGGTCTGGGCGGGGGCGCACAGATACGCAGTATTTT
TRBJ1-3,-,-,TRBV24-1,CATSDYRENTIYF,TGTGCCACCAGTGATTACAGGGAAAACACCATATATTTT
TRBJ2-3,-,TRBD2,TRBV27,CASSLWSGGGADTQYF,TGTGCCAGCAGTTTATGGAGCGGGGGAGGGGCAGATACGCAGTATTTT
TRBJ1-1,few,-,TRBV30,CAWSVLGSWGTEAFF,TGTGCCTGGAGTGTACTAGGGTCCTGGGGCACTGAAGCTTTCTTT
TRBJ1-2,-,-,TRBV4-2,CASSQVQGTDYGYTF,TGTGCCAGCAGCCAAGTTCAGGGTACCGACTATGGCTACACCTTC
TRBJ2-1,-,TRBD2,TRBV2,CASTGATSGASSYNEQFF,TGTGCCAGCACCGGGGCGACTAGCGGGGCGAGCTCCTACAATGAGCAGTTCTTC
TRBJ2-5,-,-,TRBV2,CASNMGLLGGEETQYF,TGTGCCAGCAACATGGGTCTACTAGGGGGGGAAGAGACCCAGTACTTC
TRBJ2-7,-,-,TRBV2,CASSSGLTYEQYF,TGTGCCAGCAGCTCAGGGCTTACCTACGAGCAGTACTTC
TRBJ2-5,-,TRBD2,TRBV28,CASRSAGVSQETQYF,TGTGCCAGCAGGTCAGCGGGGGTTTCCCAAGAGACCCAGTACTTC
TRBJ1-2,-,-,TRBV5-6,CASSYGRGHYGYTF,TGTGCCAGCAGCTATGGGCGCGGGCACTATGGCTACACCTTC
TRBJ1-2,-,-,TRBV6-5,CASSYRGDRGYGYTF,TGTGCCAGCAGTTACCGGGGGGACCGGGGGTATGGCTACACCTTC
TRBJ1-2,-,TRBD1,TRBV19,CAPQPRTGNYGYTF,TGTGCCCCGCAGCCCCGGACAGGGAACTATGGCTACACCTTC
TRBJ2-3,-,TRBD1,TRBV11-2,CASSLDRTGGDTQYF,TGTGCCAGCAGCTTAGATAGGACAGGGGGAGATACGCAGTATTTT
TRBJ2-7,-,-,TRBV18,CASSQGLVSYEQYF,TGTGCCAGTTCGCAGGGTTTAGTATCCTACGAGCAGTACTTC
TRBJ2-3,-,-,TRBV6-6,CASSLLSAHPRFSTDTQYF,TGTGCCAGCAGTCTCCTGAGCGCCCATCCGAGATTTAGCACAGATACGCAGTATTTT
TRBJ2-5,few,-,TRBV7-9,CASSRHRAQETQYF,TGTGCCAGCAGCCGTCACAGGGCTCAAGAGACCCAGTACTTC
TRBJ1-4,-,-,TRBV5-6,CASTNRVPTNEKLFF,TGTGCCAGCACCAACAGGGTCCCAACTAATGAAAAACTGTTTTTT
TRBJ1-2,-,TRBD1,TRBV24-1,CATSDYRGREEGYTF,TGTGCCACCAGTGACTACAGGGGGCGGGAGGAGGGCTACACCTTC
TRBJ2-5,-,TRBD2,TRBV15,CATSRDPGGAGETQYF,TGTGCCACCAGCAGAGACCCGGGGGGGGCTGGAGAGACCCAGTACTTC
TRBJ2-3,once,-,TRBV6-4,CASSDHSGSTDTQYF,TGTGCCAGCAGTGATCATTCAGGGAGCACAGATACGCAGTATTTT
TRBJ1-3,-,-,TRBV30,CAWSVLRGVAGNTIYF,TGTGCCTGGAGTGTGCTCAGGGGAGTAGCTGGAAACACCATATATTTT
TRBJ2-7,-,-,TRBV29-1,CSVDRGFEQYF,TGCAGCGTTGATCGGGGGTTTGAGCAGTACTTC
TRBJ1-5,-,-,TRBV7-2,CASSPQQGQPQHF,TGTGCCAGCAGCCCCCAACAGGGCCAGCCCCAGCATTTT
TRBJ1-1,-,TRBD1,TRBV5-6,CASSSWTGTAFF,TGTGCCAGCAGCTCATGGACAGGGACGGCTTTCTTT
TRBJ1-2,-,TRBD1,TRBV29-1,CSVVGQGAWGYTF,TGCAGCGTCGTCGGACAGGGGGCATGGGGCTACACCTTC
TRBJ1-1,-,TRBD1,TRBV3-1/TRBV3-2,CAVRDRNTEAFF,TGTGCCGTCCGGGACAGGAACACTGAAGCTTTCTTT